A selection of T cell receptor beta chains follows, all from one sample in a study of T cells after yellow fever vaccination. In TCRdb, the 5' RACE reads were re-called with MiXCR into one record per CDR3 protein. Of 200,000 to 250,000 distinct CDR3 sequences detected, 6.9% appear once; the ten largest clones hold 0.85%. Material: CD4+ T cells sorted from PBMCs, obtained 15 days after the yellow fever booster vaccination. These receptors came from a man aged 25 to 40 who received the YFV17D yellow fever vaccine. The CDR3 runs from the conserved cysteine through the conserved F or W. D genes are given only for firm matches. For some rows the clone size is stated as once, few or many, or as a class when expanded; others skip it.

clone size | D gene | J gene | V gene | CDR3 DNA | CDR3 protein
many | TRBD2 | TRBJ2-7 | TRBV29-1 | TGCAGCGTTGCCCCCCCGGGACTAGCGGGAGGGGGTGAGCAGTACTTC | CSVAPPGLAGGGEQYF
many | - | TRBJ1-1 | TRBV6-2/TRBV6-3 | TGTGCCAGCAGTTACACCCTGACAGACACTGAAGCTTTCTTT | CASSYTLTDTEAFF
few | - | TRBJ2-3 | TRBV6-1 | TGTGCCAGCAGCCCGCAGCAAGTCATCACAGATACGCAGTATTTT | CASSPQQVITDTQYF
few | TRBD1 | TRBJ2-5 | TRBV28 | TGTGCCAGCAGTTTCCCCGGGAACAGGGGGACCCAGTACTTC | CASSFPGNRGTQYF
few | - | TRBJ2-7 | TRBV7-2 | TGTGCCAGCAGCAACGGGCCAGACTACGAGCAGTACTTC | CASSNGPDYEQYF
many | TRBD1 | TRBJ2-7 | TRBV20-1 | TGCAGTGCTAGCCAAACCCGGACAGGAAGGGCGGGCGAGCAGTACTTC | CSASQTRTGRAGEQYF
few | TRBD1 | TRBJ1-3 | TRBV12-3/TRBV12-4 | TGTGCCAGCAGACCTCCCGGGACAGGGGGATTTGGAAACACCATATATTTT | CASRPPGTGGFGNTIYF
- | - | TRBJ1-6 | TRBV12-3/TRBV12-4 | TGTGCCAGCAGTTTGTTCCAGGGGAATTCACCCCTCCACTTT | CASSLFQGNSPLHF
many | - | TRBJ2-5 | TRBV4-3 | TGCGCCAGCAGCCAAGAGAACAGGAGGGAGACCCAGTACTTC | CASSQENRRETQYF
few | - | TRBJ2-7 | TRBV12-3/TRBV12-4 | TGTGCCAGCAGAAAGGGAGTCTACGAGCAGTACTTC | CASRKGVYEQYF
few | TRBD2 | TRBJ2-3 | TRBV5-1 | TGCGCCAGCAGCCCTACGACTAGCGCGAAAGATACGCAGTATTTT | CASSPTTSAKDTQYF